These 6 T cell receptor beta chains originate from one sample sequenced in a study of post-analysis software for immune sequencing data. Findings and limits, study-wide: In patients, TRBV5-6, TRBV5-1 and TRBV20-1 belonged to roughly five TRBV segments found more frequently than in controls.

cDNA libraries for TCR beta contained unique molecular identifiers. TCRdb passed the PCR reads through MiXCR, listing each CDR3 protein once. The table includes 450,000 to 700,000 distinct CDR3 sequences, around 44% detected once. Their antigens remain unidentified. Sequenced material: blood. These receptors were obtained from a girl between 5 and 17 years old with multiple sclerosis.

The V call is TRBV6-5, the J call TRBJ2-3; possible D gene TRBD1, 6 bases. The CDR3 totals 14 residues. Per the germline V gene, CDR1 is MNHEY and CDR2 is SVGAGI. V gave up 6 bases and J gave up 5 bases, with 15 bases separating them. CDR3 bases: TGTGCCAGCAGCCGGTCTAGGGGGTTAGATACGCAGTATTTT. The encoded protein is CASSRSRGLDTQYF.

The chain combines TRBV12-3 or TRBV12-4 with TRBJ2-1; TRBD2 aligns across 10 bases. The length of the CDR3 is 17 residues. V dropped 7 bases and J dropped 3; count of bases not matched to a gene: 12. As DNA, the CDR3 is TGTGCCAGCACCGATCGGACTAGCGGAACACACTACAATGAGCAGTTCTTC. It codes for CASTDRTSGTHYNEQFF.

This rearrangement joins TRBV10-3 to TRBJ1-5; 11 nucleotides align to TRBD1. The CDR3 totals 16 residues. Per germline, CDR1 ENHRY and CDR2 SYGVKD. J was trimmed by 3 bases and V by 3 bases; bases with no gene match: 4. CDR3 residues: CAISDRTGGHNQPQHF. CDR3 nucleotides: TGTGCCATCAGTGATAGGACAGGGGGCCACAATCAGCCCCAGCATTTT.

The rearrangement uses TRBV4-1 and TRBJ2-3; D possibly corresponds to TRBD1 (6 bases). The CDR3 loop spans 13 amino acids. The V and J ends lost 6 bases and 6 bases respectively, with 13 bases between them. The germline gives CDR1 MGHRA, CDR2 YSYEKL. Written as DNA, the CDR3 is TGCGCCAGCAGGCCCACAGGGTTTGATACGCAGTATTTT. Translating it yields CASRPTGFDTQYF.

This clonotype was observed a few times. This chain links TRBV20-1 with TRBJ2-5; D perhaps matches TRBD1 (6 bases). The DNA end is more similar to TRBJ2-7, so the J call may be wrong. CDR1 is DFQATT and CDR2 is SNEGSKA in the germline V gene (reference sequence). CDR3 length equals 17 residues. The CDR3 nucleotides are TGCAGTGCTAGAGGTAGACAGGACAGCTCGAACTTCTACGAGCAGTACTTC. Residues: CSARGRQDSSNFYEQYF.

This clonotype was counted between two and nine times. The chain has TRBV10-2 and TRBJ2-5; D is ambiguous. The DNA matches TRBJ2-7 better at its end, which makes the J call doubtful. This CDR3 region has 11 residues. Germline lookup yields CDR1 WSHSY and CDR2 SAAADI. The chain's CDR3 is CASSDAPEQYF. CDR3 nucleotides: TGCGCCAGCAGTGATGCCCCCGAGCAGTACTTC.